The rows below give T cell receptor beta chains drawn from one sample of a study of OX40 agonist ivuxolimab in advanced cancers. Sequencing was performed with immunoSEQ multiplex PCR; in TCRdb, only in-frame clones are kept and a portion is missing. The top ten hold under 20% of the sample, which has tens of thousands of clones, 70% to 90% seen once. Here the sequenced sample was CD4+ or CD8+ T cells sorted from blood, taken in a trial of the OX40 agonist ivuxolimab. These receptors were taken from an adult with an advanced solid tumor such as melanoma, head and neck, liver or kidney cancer. Each CDR3 is given with its conserved first and last residue. The D gene is left open where the match is weak. Rows may omit the clone size; those that give it use once, few, many or a size class.

14	TRBV5-6	TRBJ1-2	NA	NA	TGTGCCAGCAGCCTCCAGGGGTCTAACTATGGCTACACCTTC	CASSLQGSNYGYTF
12	TRBV5-1	TRBJ2-1	NA	TRBD1	TGCGCCACCAGGAGTACAGGGGGTGAGCAGTTCTTC	CATRSTGGEQFF
15	TRBV5-1	TRBJ2-1	NA	TRBD2	TGCGCCAGCAGCTGGACCCCCACTAGCGGCAATGAGCAGTTCTTC	CASSWTPTSGNEQFF
13	TRBV11-2	TRBJ1-2	NA	NA	TGTGCCAGCAGCTTAGCGTTACAGGGTGGAGACACCTTC	CASSLALQGGDTF
14	TRBV6-1	TRBJ2-7	NA	NA	TGTGCCAGCAACAATAACCGGGACACCTACGAGCAGTACTTC	CASNNNRDTYEQYF
17	TRBV6-1	TRBJ1-2	NA	NA	TGTGCCAGCAGTGAAGATTGGGGGGCAAACCTACACTATGGCTACACCTTC	CASSEDWGANLHYGYTF
14	TRBV10-1	TRBJ2-1	NA	TRBD2	TGCGCCAGCAGGGAGCGGGAGGGCGACAATGAGCAGTTCTTC	CASREREGDNEQFF
12	TRBV2	TRBJ1-2	NA	NA	TGTGCCAGCAAACCGACAGAGGGTGGCTACACCTTC	CASKPTEGGYTF
16	TRBV7-9	TRBJ2-7	NA	TRBD1	TGTGCCCCTCGACAGGGCGTGGAGGTTTTCTCCTACGAGCAGTACTTC	CAPRQGVEVFSYEQYF
15	TRBV9	TRBJ2-1	few	TRBD2	TGTGCCAGCAGCGTAGGCGGGGGCTCCTACAATGAGCAGTTCTTC	CASSVGGGSYNEQFF
15	TRBV18	TRBJ1-3	NA	NA	TGTGCCAGCTCACCACCCGCGGGCAGTGGAAACACCATATATTTT	CASSPPAGSGNTIYF
15	TRBV2	TRBJ2-2	NA	NA	TGTGCCAGCAGATTGAGTCCGCTCAACACCGGGGAGCTGTTTTTT	CASRLSPLNTGELFF
14	TRBV7-9	TRBJ2-7	NA	NA	TGTGCCAGCAGCTTAGAGCTGTATACCCACGAGCAGTACTTC	CASSLELYTHEQYF
15	TRBV11-2	TRBJ2-7	NA	NA	TGTGCCAGCAGCTTAGAAGGCGGATACATCTACGAGCAGTACTTC	CASSLEGGYIYEQYF
15	TRBV5-1	TRBJ2-3	NA	NA	TGCGCCAGCAGCTTGGAGGACTTAATCGTAGATACGCAGTATTTT	CASSLEDLIVDTQYF
21	TRBV21-1	TRBJ1-5	NA	NA	TGTGCCAGCAGCAAAGCGCCCCGGCGGGACAGGGAGCAATATAGCAATCAGCCCCAGCATTTT	CASSKAPRRDREQYSNQPQHF
17	TRBV10-1	TRBJ1-5	NA	NA	TGCGCCAGCCGCGAATCCACGGACAAGGCCCTCAATCAGCCCCAGCATTTT	CASRESTDKALNQPQHF
14	TRBV2	TRBJ1-5	NA	NA	TGTGCCAGCAACTCACGGGAATACTATCAGCCCCAGCATTTT	CASNSREYYQPQHF
15	TRBV5-1	TRBJ1-1	few	TRBD1	TGCGCCAGCAGCCAGACGGGACAGGGGAGTCGTGAAGCTTTCTTT	CASSQTGQGSREAFF
13	TRBV10-1	TRBJ2-2	NA	NA	TGCGCCAGCAGTGAGCAGTTCACCGGGGAGCTGTTTTTT	CASSEQFTGELFF
14	TRBV5-4	TRBJ1-4	NA	TRBD1	TGTGCCAGCAGTCGACAGGGGAATGGTGAAAAACTGTTTTTT	CASSRQGNGEKLFF
14	TRBV29-1	TRBJ1-2	NA	TRBD1	TGCAGCGTATATCAGGGGGATGGAAGCTATGGCTACACCTTC	CSVYQGDGSYGYTF
17	TRBV28	TRBJ2-3	once	TRBD2	TGTGCCAGCAGTCCCGGGACTAGCGGGATCGGTCAGGATACGCAGTATTTT	CASSPGTSGIGQDTQYF
18	TRBV21-1	TRBJ2-7	NA	NA	TGTGCCAGCAGCACACCCTCCAGGACTAGCGGGAGGGCCTACGAGCAGTACTTC	CASSTPSRTSGRAYEQYF
13	TRBV19	TRBJ2-1	NA	TRBD1	TGTGCCAGTAGTACCGAGCAGGGGGTCGAGCAGTTCTTC	CASSTEQGVEQFF
16	TRBV5-1	TRBJ2-5	NA	TRBD2	TGCGCCACCCAACCACTAGCGGGAGGGAACCAAGAGACCCAGTACTTC	CATQPLAGGNQETQYF
14	TRBV28	TRBJ2-7	NA	NA	TGTGCCAGCAGTTCAATAGGGGTTCTCTACGAGCAGTACTTC	CASSSIGVLYEQYF
14	TRBV7-9	TRBJ2-1	NA	NA	TGTGCCAGCAGCTTACATGCCAGCACGGATGAGCAGTTCTTC	CASSLHASTDEQFF
12	TRBV2	TRBJ2-7	NA	NA	TGTGCCAGCAGTGAGACGGGATACGAGCAGTACTTC	CASSETGYEQYF
15	TRBV11-3	TRBJ1-1	NA	TRBD1	TGTGCCAGCAGCCGGGGACAGGGGTTTCATACTGAAGCTTTCTTT	CASSRGQGFHTEAFF
13	TRBV15	TRBJ2-3	NA	NA	TGTGCCACCCGGCGGGATAGCACAGATACGCAGTATTTT	CATRRDSTDTQYF
15	TRBV27	TRBJ1-2	NA	TRBD1	TGTGCCAGCAGTCCGAACAGGGGGCGTAACTATGGCTACACCTTC	CASSPNRGRNYGYTF
15	TRBV2	TRBJ2-1	NA	TRBD2	TGTGCCAGCAGTGAATTCCTAGCGGTTTACAATGAGCAGTTCTTC	CASSEFLAVYNEQFF
17	TRBV7-6	TRBJ1-4	NA	TRBD1	TGTGCCAGCAGCTTAGCCGGAACCGGGACAGGAAAGAGGGCTCTGTTTTTT	CASSLAGTGTGKRALFF
18	TRBV27	TRBJ2-6	NA	NA	TGTGCCAGCAGTTTATTGGGTGGGGAGGTCTCTGGGGCCAACGTCCTGACTTTC	CASSLLGGEVSGANVLTF
15	TRBV19	TRBJ2-7	NA	NA	TGTGCCAGTAGTACGAAGGGCAGTTGGGCTTACGAGCAGTACTTC	CASSTKGSWAYEQYF
15	TRBV7-9	TRBJ2-3	NA	NA	TGTGCCAGCAGCTTAGATGGACAAAGCACAGATACGCAGTATTTT	CASSLDGQSTDTQYF
14	TRBV5-1	TRBJ2-1	NA	NA	TGCGCCAGCAGCTTGGCACAAACCGACAATGAGCAGTTCTTC	CASSLAQTDNEQFF
13	TRBV19	TRBJ2-7	NA	NA	TGTGCCAGTAGTACCCCGAGGAGCCACGAGCAGTACTTC	CASSTPRSHEQYF
13	TRBV7-2	TRBJ2-7	once	TRBD1	TGTGCCAGCAGTAGACAGGGTTCCTACGAGCAGTACTTC	CASSRQGSYEQYF
11	TRBV6-1	TRBJ1-1	NA	NA	TGTGCCAGCCGGAGCCGGGGTGAAGCTTTCTTT	CASRSRGEAFF